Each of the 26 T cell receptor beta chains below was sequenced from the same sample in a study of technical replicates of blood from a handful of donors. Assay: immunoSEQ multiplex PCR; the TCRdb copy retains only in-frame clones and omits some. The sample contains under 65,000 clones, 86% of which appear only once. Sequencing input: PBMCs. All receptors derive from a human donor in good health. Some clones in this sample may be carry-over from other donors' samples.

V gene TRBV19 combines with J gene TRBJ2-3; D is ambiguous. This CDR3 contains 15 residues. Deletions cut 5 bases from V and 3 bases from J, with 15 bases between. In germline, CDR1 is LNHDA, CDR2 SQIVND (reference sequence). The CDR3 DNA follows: TGTGCCAGTAGTCACCAGCAGTCTAGTACAGATACGCAGTATTTT. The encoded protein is CASSHQQSSTDTQYF.

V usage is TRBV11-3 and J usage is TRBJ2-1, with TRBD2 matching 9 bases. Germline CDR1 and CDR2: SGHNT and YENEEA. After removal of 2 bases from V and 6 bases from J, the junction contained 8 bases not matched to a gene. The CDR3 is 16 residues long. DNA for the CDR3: TGTGCCAGCAGCTTAATCTTCCTAGCGGGATCCAATGAGCAGTTCTTC. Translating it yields CASSLIFLAGSNEQFF. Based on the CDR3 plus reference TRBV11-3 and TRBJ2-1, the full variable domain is EAGVVQSPRYKIIEKKQPVAFWCNPISGHNTLYWYLQNLGQGPELLIRYENEEAVDDSQLPKDRFSAERLKGVDSTLKIQPAELGDSAVYLCASSLIFLAGSNEQFFGPGTRLTVL.

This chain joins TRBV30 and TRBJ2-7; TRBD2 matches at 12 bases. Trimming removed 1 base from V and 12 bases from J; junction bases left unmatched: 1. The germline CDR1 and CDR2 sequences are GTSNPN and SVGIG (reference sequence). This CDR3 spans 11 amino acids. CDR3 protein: CAWSGTSGMYF. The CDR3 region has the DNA TGTGCCTGGAGTGGGACTAGCGGGATGTACTTC.

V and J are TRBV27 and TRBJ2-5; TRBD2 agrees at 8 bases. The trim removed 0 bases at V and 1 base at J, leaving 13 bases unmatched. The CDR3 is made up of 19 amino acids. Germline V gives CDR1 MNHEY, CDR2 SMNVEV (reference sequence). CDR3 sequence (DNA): TGTGCCAGCAGTTTATCTCGGTCTCGGCGGGGGGTGACCCAAGAGACCCAGTACTTC. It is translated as CASSLSRSRRGVTQETQYF.

The CDR3 is CASSERPSGRRWANVLTF. The CDR3 bases are TGTGCCAGCAGTGAGAGGCCTAGCGGGAGGCGGTGGGCCAACGTCCTGACTTTC. The chain couples TRBV6-4 to TRBJ2-6, with 11 bases aligning to TRBD2. Germline CDR1 is MRHNA and CDR2 is SNTAGT. After removal of 3 bases from V and 5 bases from J, the junction contained 9 bases not matched to a gene. The CDR3 loop spans 18 amino acids.

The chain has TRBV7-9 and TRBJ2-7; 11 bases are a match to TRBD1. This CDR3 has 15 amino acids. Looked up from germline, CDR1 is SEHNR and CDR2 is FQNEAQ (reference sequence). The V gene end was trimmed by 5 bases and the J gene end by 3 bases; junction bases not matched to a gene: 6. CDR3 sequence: CASSPMGQGVYEQYF. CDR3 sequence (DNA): TGTGCCAGCAGCCCCATGGGACAGGGGGTCTACGAGCAGTACTTC. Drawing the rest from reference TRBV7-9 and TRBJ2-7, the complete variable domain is DTGVSQNPRHKITKRGQNVTFRCDPISEHNRLYWYRQTLGQGPEFLTYFQNEAQLEKSRLLSDRFSAERPKGSFSTLEIQRTEQGDSAMYLCASSPMGQGVYEQYFGPGTRLTVT.

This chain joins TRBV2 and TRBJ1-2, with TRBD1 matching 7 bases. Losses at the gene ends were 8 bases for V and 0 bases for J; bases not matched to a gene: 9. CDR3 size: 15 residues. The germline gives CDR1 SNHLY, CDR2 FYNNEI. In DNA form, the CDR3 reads TGTGCCAGCCCAGAGGGGGACAGAACTAACTATGGCTACACCTTC. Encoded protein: CASPEGDRTNYGYTF.

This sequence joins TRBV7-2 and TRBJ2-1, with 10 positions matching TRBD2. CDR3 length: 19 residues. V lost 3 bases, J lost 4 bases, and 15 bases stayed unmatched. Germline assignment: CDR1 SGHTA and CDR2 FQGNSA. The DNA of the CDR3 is TGTGCCAGCAGCTTTCCCGAGGAGCGGGGGGGCCCTTTTTACAATGAGCAGTTCTTC. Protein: CASSFPEERGGPFYNEQFF.

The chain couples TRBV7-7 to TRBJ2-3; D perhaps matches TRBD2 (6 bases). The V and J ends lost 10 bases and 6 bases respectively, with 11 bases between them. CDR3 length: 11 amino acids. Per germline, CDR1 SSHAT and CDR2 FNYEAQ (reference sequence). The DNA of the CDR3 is TGTGCCACCGAGGAGGGCGATACGCAGTATTTT. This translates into CATEEGDTQYF.

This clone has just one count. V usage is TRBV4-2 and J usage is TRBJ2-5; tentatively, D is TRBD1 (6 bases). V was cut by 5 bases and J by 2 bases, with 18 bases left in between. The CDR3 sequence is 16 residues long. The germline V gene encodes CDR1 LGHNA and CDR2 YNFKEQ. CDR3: CASSSSRGSAQETQYF. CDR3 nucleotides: TGTGCCAGCAGCTCATCCAGGGGCAGCGCACAAGAGACCCAGTACTTC.

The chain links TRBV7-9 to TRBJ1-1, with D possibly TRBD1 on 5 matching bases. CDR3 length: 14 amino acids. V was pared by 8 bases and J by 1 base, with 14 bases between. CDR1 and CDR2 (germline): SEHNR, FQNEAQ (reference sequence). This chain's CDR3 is CASLGGARNTEAFF. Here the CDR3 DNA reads TGTGCCAGCTTAGGAGGGGCGAGGAACACTGAAGCTTTCTTT.

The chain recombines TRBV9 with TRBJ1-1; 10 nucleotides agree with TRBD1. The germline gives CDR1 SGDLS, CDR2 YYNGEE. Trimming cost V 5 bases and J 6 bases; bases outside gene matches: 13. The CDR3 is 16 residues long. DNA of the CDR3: TGTGCCAGCAGTGAAACTTGGGACAGGGGAACGTCTGAAGCTTTCTTT. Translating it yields CASSETWDRGTSEAFF.

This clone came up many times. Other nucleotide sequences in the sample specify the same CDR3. CDR3 DNA sequence: TGTGCCAGCAGTGAAGGAGGGCGCAGCACAGATACGCAGTATTTT. Its translation is CASSEGGRSTDTQYF. The J gene is TRBJ2-3, the V gene TRBV6-1; D might be TRBD2 (5 bases). The germline V gene encodes CDR1 MNHNS and CDR2 SASEGT. The CDR3 consists of 15 residues. Trimming pared 1 base from V and 0 bases from J, leaving 8 bases between.

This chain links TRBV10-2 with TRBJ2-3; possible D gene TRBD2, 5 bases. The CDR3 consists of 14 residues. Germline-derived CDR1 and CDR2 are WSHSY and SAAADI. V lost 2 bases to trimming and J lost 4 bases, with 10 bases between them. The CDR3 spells CASSEELAPDTQYF. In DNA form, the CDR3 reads TGCGCCAGCAGTGAGGAGTTAGCGCCAGATACGCAGTATTTT.

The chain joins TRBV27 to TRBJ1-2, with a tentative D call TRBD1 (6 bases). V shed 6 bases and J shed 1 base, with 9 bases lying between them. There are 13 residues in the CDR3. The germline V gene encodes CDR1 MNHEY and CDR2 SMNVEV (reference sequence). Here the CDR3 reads CASSNRVNYGYTF. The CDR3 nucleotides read TGTGCCAGCAGCAACAGGGTTAACTATGGCTACACCTTC.

The CDR3 bases are TGTGCCAGTAGTACGGGGGTTGTTCCCCTCCACTTT. This translates into CASSTGVVPLHF. V and J are TRBV19 and TRBJ1-6; tentative D call: TRBD1 (5 bases). The V gene lost 4 bases and the J gene lost 13 bases, with 11 bases spanning the gap. Germline V gene sequence: CDR1 LNHDA, CDR2 SQIVND (reference sequence). This CDR3 is built from 12 residues.

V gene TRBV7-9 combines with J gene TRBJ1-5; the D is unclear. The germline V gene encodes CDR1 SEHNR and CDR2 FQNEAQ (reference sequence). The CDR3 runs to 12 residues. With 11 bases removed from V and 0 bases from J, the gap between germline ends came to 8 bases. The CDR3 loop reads CACGSSNQPQHF. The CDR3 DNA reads TGTGCCTGCGGCAGTAGCAATCAGCCCCAGCATTTT.

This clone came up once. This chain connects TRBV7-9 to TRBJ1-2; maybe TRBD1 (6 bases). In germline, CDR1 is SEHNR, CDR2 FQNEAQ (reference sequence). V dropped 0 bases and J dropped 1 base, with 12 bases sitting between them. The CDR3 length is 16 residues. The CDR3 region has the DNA TGTGCCAGCAGCTTAGCCTTGATGGACAGTAACTATGGCTACACCTTC. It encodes CASSLALMDSNYGYTF.

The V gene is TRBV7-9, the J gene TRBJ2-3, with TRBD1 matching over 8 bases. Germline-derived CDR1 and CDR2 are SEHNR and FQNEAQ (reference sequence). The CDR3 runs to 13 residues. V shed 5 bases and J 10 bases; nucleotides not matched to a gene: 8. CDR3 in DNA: TGTGCCAGCAGCCTAGGGACAGGCCCTGCGCAGTATTTT. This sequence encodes CASSLGTGPAQYF.

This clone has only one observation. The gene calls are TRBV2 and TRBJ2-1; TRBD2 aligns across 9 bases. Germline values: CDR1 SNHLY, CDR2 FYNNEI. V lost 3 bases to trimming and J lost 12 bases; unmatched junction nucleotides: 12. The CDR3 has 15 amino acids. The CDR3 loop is CASSDVAGAPRGQFF. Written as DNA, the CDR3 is TGTGCCAGCAGTGACGTAGCGGGGGCGCCGAGGGGGCAGTTCTTC.

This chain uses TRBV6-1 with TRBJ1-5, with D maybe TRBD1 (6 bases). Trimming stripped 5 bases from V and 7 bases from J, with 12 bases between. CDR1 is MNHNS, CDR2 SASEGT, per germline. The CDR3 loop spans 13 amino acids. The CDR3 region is CASSHTGNQPQHF. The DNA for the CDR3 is TGTGCCAGCAGTCATACAGGGAACCAGCCCCAGCATTTT.

The CDR3 nucleotides read TGTGCCAGCAGTTACGCGGGACCGGGCACAGATACGCAGTATTTT. This translates into CASSYAGPGTDTQYF. The chain recombines TRBV6-5 with TRBJ2-3; D is possibly TRBD2 (6 bases). V lost 2 bases and J lost 1, with 10 bases in between. The CDR3 is 15 amino acids. Per the germline V gene, CDR1 is MNHEY and CDR2 is SVGAGI.

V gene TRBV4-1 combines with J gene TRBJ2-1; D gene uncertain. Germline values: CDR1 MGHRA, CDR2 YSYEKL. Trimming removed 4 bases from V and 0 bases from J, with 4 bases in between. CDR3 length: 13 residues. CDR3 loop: CASSLYSYNEQFF. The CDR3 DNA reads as TGCGCCAGCAGCCTGTACTCCTACAATGAGCAGTTCTTC.

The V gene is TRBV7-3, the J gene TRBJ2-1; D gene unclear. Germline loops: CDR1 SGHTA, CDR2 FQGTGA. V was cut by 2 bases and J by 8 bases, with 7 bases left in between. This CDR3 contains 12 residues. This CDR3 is CASSLLGDEQFF. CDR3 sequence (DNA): TGTGCCAGCAGCTTACTAGGAGATGAGCAGTTCTTC.

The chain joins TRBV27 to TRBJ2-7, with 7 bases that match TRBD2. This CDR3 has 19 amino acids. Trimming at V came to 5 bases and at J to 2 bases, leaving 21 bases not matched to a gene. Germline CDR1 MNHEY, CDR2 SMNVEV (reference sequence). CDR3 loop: CASSPKADRTSEIPYEQYF. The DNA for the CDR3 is TGTGCCAGCAGTCCTAAGGCAGACAGAACTAGCGAGATTCCCTACGAGCAGTACTTC.

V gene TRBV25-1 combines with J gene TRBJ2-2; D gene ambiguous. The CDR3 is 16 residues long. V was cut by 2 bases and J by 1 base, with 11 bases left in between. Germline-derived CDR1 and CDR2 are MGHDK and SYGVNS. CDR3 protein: CASSENFQVNTGELFF. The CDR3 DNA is TGTGCCAGCAGTGAAAATTTTCAGGTGAACACCGGGGAGCTGTTTTTT.